The next 6 T cell receptor beta chains were all read from a single sample in a study of CD8 T cells in ankylosing spondylitis. MiXCR, applied by TCRdb to the 5' RACE reads, yields one record per CDR3 protein. The table has 200,000 to 250,000 distinct CDR3 sequences, more than 25% seen once; the top ten hold roughly 6.7%. The sample taken for sequencing was blood, either unsorted or a sorted T cell fraction (not recorded which). The receptor source for this set is a male donor with ankylosing spondylitis or in good health (not recorded which).

In this sample, this clonotype turned up many times. The rearrangement uses TRBV4-1 and TRBJ1-4; tentative D call: TRBD1 (5 bases). Germline CDR1 reads MGHRA; CDR2 reads YSYEKL. Deletions cut 8 bases from V and 3 bases from J, with 16 bases between. The CDR3 consists of 15 residues. The CDR3 spells CASRDEASANEKLFF. Here the CDR3 DNA reads TGCGCCAGCCGGGACGAGGCCTCGGCTAATGAAAAACTGTTTTTT.

This clonotype was seen more than once but under ten times. The chain links TRBV20-1 to TRBJ2-7; 11 bases map to TRBD2. Germline loops: CDR1 DFQATT, CDR2 SNEGSKA (reference sequence). The CDR3 has 15 amino acids. J was trimmed by 4 bases and V by 0 bases; bases with no gene match: 5. Here the CDR3 DNA reads TGCAGTGCTAGAGACCAACTAGCGGGGGAATACGAGCAGTACTTC. Its translation: CSARDQLAGEYEQYF.

V usage is TRBV11-2 and J usage is TRBJ1-4; possibly TRBD1 for D (5 bases). Germline V lookup: CDR1 SGHAT, CDR2 FQNNGV. V was cut by 3 bases and J by 3 bases, with 14 bases left in between. This CDR3 spans 16 amino acids. This chain's CDR3 is CASSFSSGTANEKLFF. CDR3 sequence (DNA): TGTGCCAGCAGCTTCTCCTCCGGGACGGCTAATGAAAAACTGTTTTTT.

This clonotype was observed a single time. V gene TRBV29-1 combines with J gene TRBJ2-7; perhaps D is TRBD1 or TRBD2 (5 bases each). V gave up 0 bases and J gave up 5 bases, with 20 bases separating them. Germline CDR1 is SQVTM and CDR2 is ANQGSEA. There are 16 residues in the CDR3. The CDR3 DNA sequence: TGCAGCGTTGAAGATGGTATGGTAAGGGGCGGGCACGAGCAGTACTTC. It is translated as CSVEDGMVRGGHEQYF.

The chain has TRBV12-3 or TRBV12-4 and TRBJ1-5, with D possibly matching TRBD1 (5 bases). Trimming left V 6 bases short and J 1 base short, with 19 bases between. CDR3 length: 17 residues. DNA of the CDR3: TGTGCCAGCAGCCAAGGCACCGGGACGAGGAGCAATCAGCCCCAGCATTTT. Its protein product is CASSQGTGTRSNQPQHF.

This clonotype was detected only a few times. This chain connects TRBV29-1 to TRBJ2-1; 9 nucleotides align to TRBD2. The CDR3 runs 16 residues. Losses at the gene ends were 7 bases for V and 0 bases for J; bases not matched to a gene: 10. Germline V gene data show CDR1 as SQVTM and CDR2 as ANQGSEA. For the CDR3, the DNA is TGCAGCGCCGCCGATGCAGCGGGAGGCTCCTACAATGAGCAGTTCTTC. Amino acids: CSAADAAGGSYNEQFF.